This T cell receptor beta chain was identified in a study of blood T cell repertoires in COVID-19. Study at large: There were acute and convalescent COVID-19 samples, and they came from the United States, Italy and Spain. Sources were T cells, B-cell-depleted T cells, or PBMCs; the material itself was cDNA or gDNA.

Libraries were prepared by immunoSEQ multiplex PCR; TCRdb keeps only in-frame clonotypes and omits some of them. The sample records 270,000 or so clones, roughly 85% being singletons. V was clipped by 0 bases and J by 9 bases; unmatched bases: 7. This CDR3 spans 17 amino acids. In germline, CDR1 is MGHRA, CDR2 YSYEKL. This clonotype originated in a woman aged 25 to 39 with active or convalescent COVID-19. The sample taken for sequencing was peripheral blood. The chain joins TRBV4-1 to TRBJ2-1; TRBD2 aligns across 14 bases. In DNA form, the CDR3 reads TGCGCCAGCAGCCAAGAGACTAGCGGGGGGGCCTTCCGTGAGCAGTTCTTC. It specifies CASSQETSGGAFREQFF.